This passage covers 6 T cell receptor beta chains from one sample sequenced in a study of regulatory T cells in long-lasting Graves disease. Both iRepertoire HTBI primers and Arm-PCR of CDR3 regions were used to build the TCR beta libraries. TCRdb recomputed calls from the multiplex PCR reads with MiXCR, one row per CDR3 protein. In the table there are hundreds of thousands of distinct CDR3 sequences, approximately 15% of which are singletons. The time point here: newly diagnosed GD, antithyroid drugs for less than 3 months. There was RNA extracted from PBMCs, and the TCR library was made from it. The same sample was also studied in work on T cells in Graves' hyperthyroidism and ophthalmopathy.

Sequenced material: peripheral blood mononuclear cells (PBMCs), taken at new diagnosis, from a patient treated with antithyroid drugs. Source of these receptors: a woman aged 40 to 50 with Graves disease.

There are many counts of this clonotype. The chain carries TRBV12-3 or TRBV12-4 and TRBJ2-1; the D gene is possibly TRBD2 (5 bases). Trimming took off 3 bases at V and 0 bases at J, with 9 bases between the two ends. There are 15 residues in the CDR3. The CDR3 sequence is CASSLFAGSYNEQFF. The CDR3 DNA follows: TGTGCCAGCAGTTTGTTTGCGGGCTCCTACAATGAGCAGTTCTTC.

This clonotype was observed a few times. V usage is TRBV11-2 and J usage is TRBJ1-2; D is possibly TRBD1 (5 bases). CDR3 size: 14 residues. CDR1 and CDR2 (germline): SGHAT, FQNNGV. V lost 5 bases, J lost 5 bases, and 15 bases lay in between. Here the CDR3 DNA reads TGTGCCAGCAGCCAGACGGGGGTTGGGTATGGCTACACCTTC. Protein: CASSQTGVGYGYTF.

This clonotype was detected a few times. This rearrangement joins TRBV25-1 to TRBJ1-6, with 7 positions matching TRBD1. Germline V gene data show CDR1 as MGHDK and CDR2 as SYGVNS. The V and J ends lost 3 bases and 5 bases, in that order; junction bases with no gene match: 4. The CDR3 sequence is 15 residues long. Written as DNA, the CDR3 is TGTGCCAGCAGTGACAGGGACAGCCATAATTCACCCCTCCACTTT. The encoded protein is CASSDRDSHNSPLHF.

This clonotype was counted many times. The V and J genes are TRBV30 and TRBJ1-1; no firm D call. V was trimmed by 4 bases and J by 1 base, leaving 10 bases between them. CDR3 length: 13 residues. CDR1 GTSNPN and CDR2 SVGIG come from the germline V gene (reference sequence). The CDR3 sequence: CAWKRHSNTEAFF. Here the CDR3 DNA reads TGTGCCTGGAAAAGACATTCGAACACTGAAGCTTTCTTT.

The chain combines TRBV5-4 with TRBJ1-2; 7 nucleotides line up with TRBD1. J lost 0 bases, V lost 4 bases, and 3 bases had no gene match. CDR3 length: 14 residues. Germline V gives CDR1 SGHNT, CDR2 YYREEE (reference sequence). CDR3: CASSRGQTNYGYTF. The CDR3 bases are TGTGCCAGCAGCAGGGGACAGACTAACTATGGCTACACCTTC.

This clonotype was found many times. The chain combines TRBV28 with TRBJ2-3; TRBD2 agrees at 12 bases. The CDR3 has 17 residues. From germline, CDR1 is MDHEN and CDR2 SYDVKM. V lost 5 bases and J lost 7; bases outside the gene matches: 13. The CDR3 spells CASSKIILAGGGNTQYF. The CDR3 DNA reads TGTGCCAGCAGTAAAATTATACTAGCGGGAGGAGGAAATACGCAGTATTTT.